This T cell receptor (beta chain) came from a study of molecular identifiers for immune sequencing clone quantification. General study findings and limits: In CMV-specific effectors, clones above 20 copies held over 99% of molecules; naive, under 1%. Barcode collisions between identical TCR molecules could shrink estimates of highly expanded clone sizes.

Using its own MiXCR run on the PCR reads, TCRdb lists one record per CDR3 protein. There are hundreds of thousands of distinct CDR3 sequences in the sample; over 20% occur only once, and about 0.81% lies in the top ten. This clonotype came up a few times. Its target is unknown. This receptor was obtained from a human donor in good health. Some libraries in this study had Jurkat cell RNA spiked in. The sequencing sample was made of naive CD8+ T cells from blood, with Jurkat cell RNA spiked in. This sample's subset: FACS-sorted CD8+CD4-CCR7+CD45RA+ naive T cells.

Here the CDR3 reads CASRVLDTDTQYF. In DNA form, the CDR3 reads TGTGCCAGCAGGGTCCTCGACACAGATACGCAGTATTTT. This rearrangement joins TRBV27 to TRBJ2-3; D is unclear. The V gene lost 6 bases and the J gene lost 2 bases, with 9 bases spanning the gap. CDR3 length equals 13 residues. Germline CDR1 is MNHEY and CDR2 is SMNVEV (reference sequence).